This T cell receptor (beta chain) originates from a study of cytomegalovirus exposure and HLA in healthy donors. Germline values: CDR1 ENHRY, CDR2 SYGVKD. Deletions cut 11 bases from V and 5 bases from J, with 9 bases between. The CDR3 has 10 residues. Here immunoSEQ multiplex PCR was the method, and the copy in TCRdb shows in-frame clones only, minus some. The sample has 130,000 to 150,000 clones; roughly nine tenths are singletons. From the roughly 120-subject validation cohort, which was separate from the roughly 700-subject first cohort, the donors were drawn. The V gene is TRBV10-3, the J gene TRBJ2-5; D is perhaps TRBD2 (6 bases). This sequence originates from a man between 18 and 29 years old in good health and CMV-seronegative. The specimen sequenced was PBMCs. CDR3 region: CAAGGETQYF. CDR3 nucleotide sequence: TGTGCCGCAGGAGGGGAGACCCAGTACTTC.